This T cell receptor beta chain stems from a study of T cells after yellow fever vaccination. Overall study: Fractions with few cells were prepared using SMART-Seq v4 Ultra Low Input.

MiXCR, run by TCRdb on the 5' RACE reads, gives a single entry per CDR3 protein. The repertoire consists of approximately 550,000 distinct CDR3 sequences, with less than 20% occurring once and the leading ten covering roughly an eighth. V lost 1 base, J lost 7 bases, and 6 bases stayed unmatched. Germline V CDR1 and CDR2: SEHNR, FQNEAQ (reference sequence). The CDR3 is made up of 14 amino acids. The TCR sequence derives from a man between 25 and 39 years old who received the YFV17D yellow fever vaccine. The chain has TRBV7-9 and TRBJ1-2; 7 nucleotides agree with TRBD1. The sample was PBMCs, taken 15 days after the yellow fever booster vaccination. DNA for the CDR3: TGTGCCAGCAGCTTAGGACAGGGTTGGAGTGGCTACACCTTC. Its translation is CASSLGQGWSGYTF.